These T cell receptor beta chains were read from a single sample in a study of early T cells in non-severe SARS-CoV-2 infection. TCRdb reprocessed the 5' RACE reads with MiXCR, giving one entry per CDR3 protein. The sample has approximately 84,000 distinct CDR3 sequences; about 15% are singletons. What was sequenced was whole blood. These receptors all come from an adult who was a healthcare worker with PCR-confirmed SARS-CoV-2 infection or an uninfected control (not recorded which). CDR3s include the opening cysteine and the closing phenylalanine or tryptophan. Each record gives: V gene, D gene, clone size, J gene, CDR3 DNA, CDR3 protein. A D gene is named only where the DNA matches it firmly. The size entry is marked missing in some rows and otherwise reads once, few, many or a size class.

v_gene: TRBV6-1
d_gene: -
abundance: -
j_gene: TRBJ2-2
CDR3nt: TGTGCCAGCAGTGACCCCCCGTCGTCCGGGGAGCTGTTTTTT
CDR3aa: CASSDPPSSGELFF

v_gene: TRBV27
d_gene: -
abundance: -
j_gene: TRBJ1-5
CDR3nt: TGTGCCAGCAGTCCCTACGATAGCAATCAGCCCCAGCATTTT
CDR3aa: CASSPYDSNQPQHF

v_gene: TRBV28
d_gene: TRBD2
abundance: many
j_gene: TRBJ2-2
CDR3nt: TGTGCCAGCGATCAAGCGGGAGCCGGGGAGCTGTTTTTT
CDR3aa: CASDQAGAGELFF

v_gene: TRBV20-1
d_gene: TRBD1
abundance: -
j_gene: TRBJ2-3
CDR3nt: TGCAGTCTCTGGACAGGGATAAGCACAGATACGCAGTATTTT
CDR3aa: CSLWTGISTDTQYF

v_gene: TRBV28
d_gene: -
abundance: -
j_gene: TRBJ2-5
CDR3nt: TGTGCCAGCAGTCCCACTGCGGGCAAACGGCAAGAGACCCAGTACTTC
CDR3aa: CASSPTAGKRQETQYF

v_gene: TRBV6-2/TRBV6-3
d_gene: -
abundance: few
j_gene: TRBJ2-3
CDR3nt: TGTGCCAGCAGTTACCTCCTCGGGACGTCCGACGGGATCTTT
CDR3aa: CASSYLLGTSDGIF

v_gene: TRBV20-1
d_gene: -
abundance: -
j_gene: TRBJ1-4
CDR3nt: TGCAGTGCTCTGCGAACAACTAATGAAAAACTGTTTTTT
CDR3aa: CSALRTTNEKLFF

v_gene: TRBV20-1
d_gene: -
abundance: few
j_gene: TRBJ1-2
CDR3nt: TGCAGTGCTACGGGACGGCCTAACTATGGCTACACCTTC
CDR3aa: CSATGRPNYGYTF

v_gene: TRBV12-3/TRBV12-4
d_gene: -
abundance: few
j_gene: TRBJ2-3
CDR3nt: TGTGCCAGCAGATTACGGGGACTTCGCACAGATACGCAGTATTTT
CDR3aa: CASRLRGLRTDTQYF

v_gene: TRBV5-1
d_gene: -
abundance: -
j_gene: TRBJ1-3
CDR3nt: TGCGCCAGCAGCGTCCACCAGGGGCACTCTGGAAACACCATATATTTT
CDR3aa: CASSVHQGHSGNTIYF

v_gene: TRBV12-3/TRBV12-4
d_gene: TRBD1
abundance: many
j_gene: TRBJ1-5
CDR3nt: TGTGCCAGCAGCAGACAGGGGGAATATCAGCCCCAGCATTTT
CDR3aa: CASSRQGEYQPQHF

v_gene: TRBV6-6
d_gene: TRBD2
abundance: -
j_gene: TRBJ2-1
CDR3nt: TGTGCCAGCAGAGCTCGACTAGCCAGGGATGAGCAGTTCTTC
CDR3aa: CASRARLARDEQFF

v_gene: TRBV3-1
d_gene: -
abundance: -
j_gene: TRBJ1-3
CDR3nt: TGTGCCAGCAGCCAGGGGTGGGGGCAGGCCTCATCTACAGTCTCTGGAAACACCATATATTTT
CDR3aa: CASSQGWGQASSTVSGNTIYF

v_gene: TRBV29-1
d_gene: -
abundance: many
j_gene: TRBJ2-1
CDR3nt: TGCAGCGCCCTAAGGCCTGGGGCGGCTTACAATGAGCAGTTCTTC
CDR3aa: CSALRPGAAYNEQFF

v_gene: TRBV12-3/TRBV12-4
d_gene: -
abundance: -
j_gene: TRBJ1-2
CDR3nt: TGTGCCAGCAGTTTAAAACCGGGGGGCTACACCTTC
CDR3aa: CASSLKPGGYTF

v_gene: TRBV7-2
d_gene: TRBD2
abundance: many
j_gene: TRBJ2-2
CDR3nt: TGTGCCAGCAGCTCCGGACTAGCGGGAGCTAGGGAGCTGTTTTTT
CDR3aa: CASSSGLAGARELFF

v_gene: TRBV12-3/TRBV12-4
d_gene: -
abundance: -
j_gene: TRBJ2-7
CDR3nt: TGTGCCAGCAGTTTTGAGGGGCCCTACGAGCAGTACTTC
CDR3aa: CASSFEGPYEQYF

v_gene: TRBV11-2
d_gene: -
abundance: many
j_gene: TRBJ2-1
CDR3nt: TGTGCCAGCAGCGCGGGGAAAAATGAGCAGTTCTTC
CDR3aa: CASSAGKNEQFF

v_gene: TRBV18
d_gene: -
abundance: few
j_gene: TRBJ2-7
CDR3nt: TGTGCCAGCTCACCGTCCCACTACGAGCAGTACTTC
CDR3aa: CASSPSHYEQYF

v_gene: TRBV20-1
d_gene: -
abundance: many
j_gene: TRBJ1-1
CDR3nt: TGCAGTGCTAGCTTTGGACCCTATGAAGCTTTCTTT
CDR3aa: CSASFGPYEAFF

v_gene: TRBV11-2
d_gene: -
abundance: many
j_gene: TRBJ2-5
CDR3nt: TGTGCCAGCAGCTATACGCTCGCAGAAACAGAGACCCAGTACTTC
CDR3aa: CASSYTLAETETQYF

v_gene: TRBV9
d_gene: -
abundance: -
j_gene: TRBJ2-7
CDR3nt: TGTGCCAGCAGCCCCCCAGGGAGTCTCGTCTACGAGCAGTACTTC
CDR3aa: CASSPPGSLVYEQYF

v_gene: TRBV20-1
d_gene: TRBD2
abundance: -
j_gene: TRBJ2-3
CDR3nt: TGCAGTGCTGCCCGGACGGGAGGTAGCCCAGATACGCAGTATTTT
CDR3aa: CSAARTGGSPDTQYF